These T cell receptor beta chains were read from a single sample in a study of shared clonotypes between healthy human individuals. Here immunoSEQ multiplex PCR was the method, and the copy in TCRdb shows in-frame clones only, minus some. This table has some 530,000 clones, 81% appearing once. Input material: PBMCs. Receptors originate from a woman in her thirties or forties in good health. Some clones in this sample may be carry-over from other donors' samples. Both conserved end residues are trimmed from each CDR3. Fields, in order: V gene, CDR3 protein.

v_gene: TRBV6-8
CDR3aa: ASRRDRGNQPQH

v_gene: TRBV5-4
CDR3aa: ASSYTGSSGYNEQF

v_gene: TRBV7-2
CDR3aa: ASSLAPANYGYT

v_gene: TRBV19
CDR3aa: ASSRGQGAYEETQY

v_gene: TRBV6-4
CDR3aa: ASSDGGTLEQF

v_gene: TRBV28
CDR3aa: ASSSQGVRANVLT

v_gene: TRBV5-1
CDR3aa: ASSLNREGYGYT

v_gene: TRBV7-2
CDR3aa: ASSLGVGALNTEAF

v_gene: TRBV29-1
CDR3aa: SVAGEGVYNEQF

v_gene: TRBV4-3
CDR3aa: ASSPEGWTEAF

v_gene: TRBV27
CDR3aa: ASSLSSSGTEQY

v_gene: TRBV5-1
CDR3aa: ASSLGTAENTEAF

v_gene: TRBV28
CDR3aa: ASSPPGTGVFQPQH

v_gene: TRBV11-2
CDR3aa: ASSLGLAEGYEQY

v_gene: TRBV21-1
CDR3aa: ASSKARTAKNIQY

v_gene: TRBV5-4
CDR3aa: ASSRGQGAYEQY

v_gene: TRBV4-1
CDR3aa: ASSRFPGLAGDQTYNEQF

v_gene: TRBV4-3
CDR3aa: ASSQGYSGLSYEQY

v_gene: TRBV6-6
CDR3aa: ASRGAEKLF

v_gene: TRBV2
CDR3aa: ASSEVGSGSYEQY

v_gene: TRBV6-1
CDR3aa: ASSDWENQPQH

v_gene: TRBV19
CDR3aa: ASSTPLAGRSYNEQF

v_gene: TRBV4-3
CDR3aa: ASSPGGFGNTIY

v_gene: TRBV5-4
CDR3aa: ASSLAGAGLYGYT

v_gene: TRBV9
CDR3aa: ASSHPRSGANVLT

v_gene: TRBV4-1
CDR3aa: ASSQERVGLAGGGKQY

v_gene: TRBV30
CDR3aa: ACRGRASSYEQY

v_gene: TRBV6-4
CDR3aa: ASSGGGKDTDTQY

v_gene: TRBV9
CDR3aa: ASSPRLDADNEQF

v_gene: TRBV10-3
CDR3aa: AIQTSGIQQGELF

v_gene: TRBV2
CDR3aa: ASSESLGIGYEQY

v_gene: TRBV30
CDR3aa: AWGDGLRGEQY

v_gene: TRBV5-4
CDR3aa: ASSSGSTSTDTQY

v_gene: TRBV28
CDR3aa: ASSSLGGVWPTDTQY

v_gene: TRBV11-2
CDR3aa: ASSLRYEQY

v_gene: TRBV9
CDR3aa: ASSPTGGDNYNEQF